Sequencing of this T cell receptor beta chain was carried out in a study of blood T cell repertoires in COVID-19. Looked up from germline, CDR1 is MRHNA and CDR2 is SNTAGT. V lost 5 bases and J lost 3; bases outside the gene matches: 7. CDR3 length equals 15 residues. TCRdb's copy holds only in-frame clones and misses some; the assay was immunoSEQ multiplex PCR. The data hold 300,000 to 350,000 clones, with about 91% observed a single time. Sequenced input: peripheral blood. The TCR was taken from a woman between 25 and 40 years old with COVID-19, enrolled during active disease. The chain is built from TRBV6-4 and TRBJ2-3; 8 bases fit TRBD2. The CDR3: CASSPERGPTDTQYF. The CDR3, as DNA: TGTGCCAGCAGTCCGGAGCGGGGGCCAACAGATACGCAGTATTTT.